Below are 15 T cell receptor beta chains sequenced from a single sample in a study of T cell responses to AZD1222 COVID-19 vaccine. Libraries were prepared by immunoSEQ multiplex PCR; TCRdb keeps only in-frame clonotypes and omits some of them. Of fewer than 200,000 clones in the sample, around nine tenths are singletons; the top ten hold less than 3%. Sample: peripheral blood, taken on day 0 of AZD1222 vaccination. The receptors stem from an adult in good health.

The chain uses TRBV2 and TRBJ2-7; D may be TRBD1 or TRBD2 (6 bases each). The CDR3 covers 15 residues. V was clipped by 7 bases and J by 0 bases, with 16 bases between them. Germline V lookup: CDR1 SNHLY, CDR2 FYNNEI. In DNA form, the CDR3 reads TGTGCCAGCACAGGGGACTTAACAATCTCCTACGAGCAGTACTTC. Translation gives CASTGDLTISYEQYF.

The genes are TRBV5-1 and TRBJ1-4; D remains unclear. The CDR3 is 15 amino acids. CDR1 and CDR2 from the germline V gene are SGHRS and YFSETQ. Trimming took off 0 bases at V and 5 bases at J, with 11 bases between the two ends. The CDR3 coding sequence is TGCGCCAGCAGCTTGGGCCGGGGTTTAAATGAAAAACTGTTTTTT. It yields the protein CASSLGRGLNEKLFF.

Worth noting for this clone: The same CDR3 also results from other DNA sequences found in this sample. This chain uses TRBV30 with TRBJ1-1; tentative D call: TRBD1 (5 bases). The germline CDR1 and CDR2 sequences are GTSNPN and SVGIG (reference sequence). The CDR3 totals 14 residues. The germline V and J ends were trimmed by 0 bases and 2 bases, with 10 bases remaining between them. CDR3 nucleotides: TGTGCCTGGAGTGTGGGCCAGGGAAACACTGAAGCTTTCTTT. Translation: CAWSVGQGNTEAFF.

V and J are TRBV30 and TRBJ1-1; TRBD1 matches 8 bases. J lost 2 bases, V lost 4 bases, and 6 bases had no gene match. This CDR3 spans 14 amino acids. The germline V gene has CDR1 GTSNPN and CDR2 SVGIG (reference sequence). CDR3 nucleotides: TGTGCCTGGAAGCAGGGGGCGGGAAACACTGAAGCTTTCTTT. Amino acids: CAWKQGAGNTEAFF.

The V gene is TRBV19, the J gene TRBJ1-5; 9 nucleotides align to TRBD1. Per germline, CDR1 LNHDA and CDR2 SQIVND (reference sequence). This CDR3 has 17 amino acids. V gave up 5 bases and J gave up 7 bases; unmatched junction bases: 15. Here the CDR3 DNA reads TGTGCCAGTAGTTCAGAACCCTTCGACAGGGGGTTCCAGCCCCAGCATTTT. Its translation: CASSSEPFDRGFQPQHF.

This sequence joins TRBV27 and TRBJ2-7; TRBD2 is a possible D gene (5 bases). The CDR3 has 14 residues. Trimming shortened V by 5 bases and J by 3 bases, and 14 bases separated the two germline ends. CDR1 is MNHEY and CDR2 is SMNVEV in the germline V gene (reference sequence). The CDR3, as DNA: TGTGCCAGCAGTACCGGGGTTACTAGCTACGAGCAGTACTTC. Residues: CASSTGVTSYEQYF.

This chain connects TRBV5-4 to TRBJ1-2, with D maybe TRBD1 (5 bases). V lost 8 bases and J 6 bases, leaving 17 bases between the germline ends. Germline assignment: CDR1 SGHNT and CDR2 YYREEE (reference sequence). The CDR3 spans 13 residues. DNA of the CDR3: TGTGCCAGTACGGGTGGGGCCAACCATGGCTACACCTTC. Translating it yields CASTGGANHGYTF.

This chain joins TRBV7-9 and TRBJ2-1; D unclear. The CDR3 spans 14 residues. Germline V gene sequence: CDR1 SEHNR, CDR2 FQNEAQ (reference sequence). Trimming left V 1 base short and J 12 bases short, with 16 bases between. The CDR3 nucleotides are TGTGCCAGCAGCTTAGAGGGCCCCAGAAGGAGGCAGTTCTTC. It translates to CASSLEGPRRRQFF.

J is TRBJ2-1 and V is TRBV12-5; D ambiguous. CDR1 LGHNT and CDR2 FRNRAP come from the germline V gene. The CDR3 sequence is 16 residues long. The V end lost 1 base, the J end lost 0 bases, and 10 bases lay between the germline ends. CDR3 residues: CASGLGVTGSYNEQFF. The CDR3 coding sequence is TGTGCTAGTGGTTTGGGAGTGACGGGCTCCTACAATGAGCAGTTCTTC.

The rearrangement uses TRBV7-9 and TRBJ2-7; 8 bases match TRBD1. CDR3 length equals 16 residues. V was clipped by 7 bases and J by 4 bases; unmatched bases: 15. Germline V gives CDR1 SEHNR, CDR2 FQNEAQ (reference sequence). The CDR3 DNA sequence: TGTGCCAGCACCGACACAAGGACAGGGAAGGGGTACGAGCAGTACTTC. Protein sequence: CASTDTRTGKGYEQYF.

DNA of the CDR3: TGTGCCAGCAGCGCCGGACGGGCGGATCCCCTCCACTTT. The encoded protein is CASSAGRADPLHF. The V gene is TRBV9, the J gene TRBJ1-6; D uncertain. The germline V gene encodes CDR1 SGDLS and CDR2 YYNGEE. The CDR3 runs to 13 residues. V lost 3 bases to trimming and J lost 13 bases, with 14 bases between them.

The chain joins TRBV28 to TRBJ2-7; 13 bases map to TRBD2. The CDR3 length is 19 residues. Germline CDR1 MDHEN, CDR2 SYDVKM. Trimming cost V 5 bases and J 3 bases; bases outside gene matches: 16. The CDR3 spells CASSGKQGTSGVLIYEQYF. The CDR3 DNA follows: TGTGCCAGCAGTGGGAAACAGGGGACTAGCGGGGTCCTTATCTACGAGCAGTACTTC.

CDR3 amino acids: CASSRQAFGDTQYF. The CDR3 DNA sequence: TGTGCCAGCAGTAGACAGGCATTCGGGGATACGCAGTATTTT. The chain recombines TRBV6-5 with TRBJ2-3; D possibly corresponds to TRBD1 (6 bases). V was pared by 5 bases and J by 6 bases, with 15 bases between. This CDR3 is built from 14 residues. Per germline, CDR1 MNHEY and CDR2 SVGAGI.

The gene calls are TRBV30 and TRBJ2-1; no firm D call. Germline V lookup: CDR1 GTSNPN, CDR2 SVGIG (reference sequence). Trimming removed 2 bases from V and 4 bases from J, with 9 bases in between. The length of the CDR3 is 13 residues. The CDR3 here is CAWSLLGYNEQFF. The CDR3 region has the DNA TGTGCCTGGAGTCTCTTGGGGTACAATGAGCAGTTCTTC.

The V call is TRBV15, the J call TRBJ1-5; D is perhaps TRBD1 (6 bases). This CDR3 region has 15 residues. V was clipped by 0 bases and J by 7 bases, with 13 bases between them. Germline V gene lookup returns CDR1 LNHNV and CDR2 YYDKDF (reference sequence). Written as DNA, the CDR3 is TGTGCCACCAGCAGAGATCCCCAGGGGAGCCAGCCCCAGCATTTT. The encoded protein is CATSRDPQGSQPQHF.